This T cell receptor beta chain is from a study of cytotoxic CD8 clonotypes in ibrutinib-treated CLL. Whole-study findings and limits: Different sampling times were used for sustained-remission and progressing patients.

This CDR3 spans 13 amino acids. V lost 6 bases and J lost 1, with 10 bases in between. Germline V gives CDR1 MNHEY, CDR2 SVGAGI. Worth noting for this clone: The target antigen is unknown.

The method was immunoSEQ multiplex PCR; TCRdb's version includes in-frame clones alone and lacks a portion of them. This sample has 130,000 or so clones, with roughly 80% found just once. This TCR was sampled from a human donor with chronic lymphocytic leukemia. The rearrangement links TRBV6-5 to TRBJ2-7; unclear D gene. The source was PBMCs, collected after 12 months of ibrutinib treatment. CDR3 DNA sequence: TGTGCCAGCAGGCGTGGGTTTTCCTACGAGCAGTACTTC. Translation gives CASRRGFSYEQYF.